This section outlines one T cell receptor (beta chain) sequence together with its context. This clonotype came up a few times. Which antigen it targets is not known. No much larger clone exists at a distance of one base, and base qualities are not known. CDR1 and CDR2 were assigned from the germline V gene as SGHDT and YYEEEE. CDR3 length: 12 amino acids, cysteine to phenylalanine. Solely the CDR3 DNA is kept, with 36 bases framed from the first base. V is pruned by 4 bases and J by 10 bases, leaving 5 bases of the junction without a gene match. PBMCs were isolated by Ficoll-Paque density gradient centrifugation. The data were obtained in a study of T-cell memory formation after mild COVID-19 (dated by TCRdb to about 2021). Concerning the study at large: TCR sequence clusters from the two donors were found to be largely donor specific. The cohort comprised two young, previously healthy adult volunteers, one female and one male. In a couple of donors, T-cell clones that expanded and contracted after mild COVID-19 were tracked by sequencing TCRalpha and TCRbeta repertoires over time.

TCRdb names Illumina NovaSeq 6000 as the instrument used. TCRalpha and TCRbeta cDNA libraries were built by 5'RACE with constant-segment primers, adding sample barcodes and unique molecular identifiers. RNA was extracted from every sample with Trizol reagent. Library amplification was performed in two PCR steps, and a second sample barcode and Illumina TruSeq adapters were introduced in the second step. Sequencing of libraries was performed on an Illumina NovaSeq with 2 x 150 bp paired-end reads. The paper's data handling went like this. Demultiplexing of reads and collapsing into UMI-guided consensus sequences were performed with migec v1.2.7. Using mixcr v2.1.11, the UMI consensuses were aligned to TRA and TRB V and J templates and assembled into clonotypes. A clonotype was counted as expanded or contracted only when both edgeR and NoisET called the clonotype significant, with the noise models trained on biological replicates. edgeR calls used a false discovery rate-adjusted p below 0.01 and a log2 fold-change threshold of 1. As an exploratory analysis of dynamics, PCA with hierarchical clustering was applied to max-normalized trajectories of the 1000 most abundant clonotypes. Each responding clone was given a CD4 or CD8 phenotype based on the CD4+ and CD8+ repertoires, which had been sequenced separately. TCRdb reanalyzed the raw reads on its own, using fastp at Q25 for trimming and MiXCR for clone calling, and kept in-frame beta chains. Rows are combined by CDR3 protein, so each entry shows the most common genes and DNA. In this record, the V and J calls reflect TCRdb's handling and not the investigators' own analysis. The sample data list a few hundred thousand distinct CDR3 sequences, and approximately 15% of these were observed just once. Clones ranked in the top ten supply roughly 21% of the sample.

Beyond this particular receptor, the publication reports: The study included only a couple of mild cases, and larger cohorts that include severe cases with pre-infection samples were judged to be necessary. Some responding clones were detected in pre-infection memory, suggesting pre-existing cross-reactive memory T cells joined the SARS-CoV-2 response. SARS-CoV-2 specificity of the second-wave clones peaking on day 37 was not confirmed. Clones that contracted from day 15 to 85 showed balanced CD4/CD8 phenotypes, whereas a second wave of clones that expanded from day 15 to 37 leaned towards CD4+. Contracting CD4+ clones were located mainly in the CM and EM memory subsets, whereas CD8+ clones were found to be enriched in EMRA.

Sequenced input: PBMCs or a T cell subset sorted from them (not recorded which). This sequence was found in a man aged 18 to 30 who had mild COVID-19 (a few samples of this study predate the infection). The sample titles of this study are shuffled in the database, so cell type and time point are left out; the donor was told from shared clones. The chain employs TRBV5-6 and TRBJ2-1, and TRBD2 aligns with 7 junction nucleotides. The DNA sequence is as follows: TGTGCCAGCAGCAAGGGACTACGAGAGCAGTTCTTC. Translation gives CASSKGLREQFF. The entire variable domain, with the stretches around the CDR3 drawn from the reference TRBV5-6 and TRBJ2-1 proteins, is DAGVTQSPTHLIKTRGQQVTLRCSPKSGHDTVSWYQQALGQGPQFIFQYYEEEERQRGNFPDRFSGHQFPNYSSELNVNALLLGDSALYLCASSKGLREQFFGPGTRLTVL.